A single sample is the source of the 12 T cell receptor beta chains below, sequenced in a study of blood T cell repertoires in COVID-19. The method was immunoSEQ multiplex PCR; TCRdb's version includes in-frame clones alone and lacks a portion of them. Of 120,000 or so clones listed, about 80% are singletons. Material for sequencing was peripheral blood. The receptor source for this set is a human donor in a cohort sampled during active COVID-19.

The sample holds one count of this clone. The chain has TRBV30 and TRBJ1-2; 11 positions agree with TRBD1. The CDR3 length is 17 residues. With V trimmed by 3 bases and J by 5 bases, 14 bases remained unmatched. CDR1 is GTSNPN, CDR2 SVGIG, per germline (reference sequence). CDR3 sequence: CAWSPDPDRGRRYGYTF. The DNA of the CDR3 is TGTGCCTGGAGCCCAGACCCGGACAGGGGGCGCCGATATGGCTACACCTTC.

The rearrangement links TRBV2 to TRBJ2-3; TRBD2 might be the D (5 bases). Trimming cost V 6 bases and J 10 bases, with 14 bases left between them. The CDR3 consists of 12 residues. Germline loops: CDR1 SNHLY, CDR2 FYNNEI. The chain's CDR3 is CASRQLGNPQYF. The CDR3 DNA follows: TGTGCCAGCAGGCAACTAGGGAACCCGCAGTATTTT.

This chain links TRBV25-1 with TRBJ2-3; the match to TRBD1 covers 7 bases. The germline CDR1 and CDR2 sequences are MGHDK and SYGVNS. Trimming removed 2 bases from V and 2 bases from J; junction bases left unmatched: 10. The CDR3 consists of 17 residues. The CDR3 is CASSEGAPGQFTDTQYF. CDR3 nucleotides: TGTGCCAGCAGTGAAGGTGCTCCGGGACAGTTCACAGATACGCAGTATTTT.

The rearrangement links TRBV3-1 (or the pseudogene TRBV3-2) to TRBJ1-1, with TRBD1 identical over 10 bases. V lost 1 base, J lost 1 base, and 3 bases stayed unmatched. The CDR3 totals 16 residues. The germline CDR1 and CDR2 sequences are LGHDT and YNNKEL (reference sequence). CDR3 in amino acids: CASSQGTGGQNTEAFF. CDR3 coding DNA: TGTGCCAGCAGCCAAGGGACAGGGGGACAGAACACTGAAGCTTTCTTT.

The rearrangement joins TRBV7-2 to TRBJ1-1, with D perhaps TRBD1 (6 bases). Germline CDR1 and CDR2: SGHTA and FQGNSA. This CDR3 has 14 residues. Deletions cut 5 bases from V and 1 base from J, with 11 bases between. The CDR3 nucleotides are TGTGCCAGCAGCCCCGAGACAGGGAACACTGAAGCTTTCTTT. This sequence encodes CASSPETGNTEAFF.

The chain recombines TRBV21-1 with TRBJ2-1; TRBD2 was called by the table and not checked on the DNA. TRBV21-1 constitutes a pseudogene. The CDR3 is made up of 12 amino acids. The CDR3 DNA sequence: TGTGCCAGCAGCAAAGTAGCTGGAAAGCAGTTCTTC. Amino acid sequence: CASSKVAGKQFF.

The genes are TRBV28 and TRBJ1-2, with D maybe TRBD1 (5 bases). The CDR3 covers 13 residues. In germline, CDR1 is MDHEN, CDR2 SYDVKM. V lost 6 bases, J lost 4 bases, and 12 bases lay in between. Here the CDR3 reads CASRPGLGYGYTF. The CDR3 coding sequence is TGTGCCAGCAGGCCGGGACTTGGCTATGGCTACACCTTC.

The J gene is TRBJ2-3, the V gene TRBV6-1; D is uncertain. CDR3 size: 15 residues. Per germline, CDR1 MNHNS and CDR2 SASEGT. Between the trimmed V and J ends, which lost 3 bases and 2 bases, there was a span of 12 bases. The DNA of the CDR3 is TGTGCCAGCAGTGAGGCAGGTCAGTCCACAGATACGCAGTATTTT. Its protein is CASSEAGQSTDTQYF.

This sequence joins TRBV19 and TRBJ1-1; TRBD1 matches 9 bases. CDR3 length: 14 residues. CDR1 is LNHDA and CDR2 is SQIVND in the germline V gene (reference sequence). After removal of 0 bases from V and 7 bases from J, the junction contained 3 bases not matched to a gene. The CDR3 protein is CASSIEDRGLEAFF. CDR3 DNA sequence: TGTGCCAGTAGTATAGAGGACAGGGGTCTTGAAGCTTTCTTT. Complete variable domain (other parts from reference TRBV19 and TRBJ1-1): DGGITQSPKYLFRKEGQNVTLSCEQNLNHDAMYWYRQDPGQGLRLIYYSQIVNDFQKGDIAEGYSVSREKKESFPLTVTSAQKNPTAFYLCASSIEDRGLEAFFGQGTRLTVV.

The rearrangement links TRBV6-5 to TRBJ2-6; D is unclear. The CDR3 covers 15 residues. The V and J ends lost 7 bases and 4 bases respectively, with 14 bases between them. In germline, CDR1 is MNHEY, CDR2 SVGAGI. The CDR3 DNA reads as TGTGCCAGCAAGGTTCCGCTAGGAGGGGCCAACGTCCTGACTTTC. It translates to CASKVPLGGANVLTF.

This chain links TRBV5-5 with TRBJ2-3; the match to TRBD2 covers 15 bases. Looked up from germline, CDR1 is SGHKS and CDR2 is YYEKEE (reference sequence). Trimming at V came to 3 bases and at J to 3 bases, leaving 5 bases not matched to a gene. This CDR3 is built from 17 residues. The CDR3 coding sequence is TGTGCCAGCAGCTCCGGGACTAGCGGGGGGCAGACAGATACGCAGTATTTT. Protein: CASSSGTSGGQTDTQYF.

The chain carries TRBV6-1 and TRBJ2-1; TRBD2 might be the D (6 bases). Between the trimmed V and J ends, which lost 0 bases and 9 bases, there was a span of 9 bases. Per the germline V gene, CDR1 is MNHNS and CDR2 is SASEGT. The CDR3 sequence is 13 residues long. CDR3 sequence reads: CASSEAGGTEQFF. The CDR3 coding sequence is TGTGCCAGCAGTGAAGCTGGGGGGACTGAGCAGTTCTTC.